The clone carrying this T cell receptor beta chain was counted between two and nine times. Its target is unknown. Reverse transcription of all isolated RNA meant that expressed TCRB transcripts were sequenced. Clones were read by immunoSEQ multiplex PCR, and TCRdb kept only the in-frame ones, dropping some. The sample holds around 140,000 clones, around 8.8% seen once. These data are taken from a study of beta chain features in type 1 diabetes. General study findings and limits: It was among patients, rather than healthy donors, that naive, central memory and Treg TCRB repertoires appeared more similar. Shorter TCRB CDR3s, moderately but significantly so, marked every one of the four CD4+ subsets in Type 1 diabetes patients.

This CDR3 has 13 amino acids. Deletions cut 5 bases from V and 1 base from J, with 8 bases between. Germline CDR1 is MDHEN and CDR2 is SYDVKM. One heparinised draw of blood, averaging about 120 mL, came from each donor. The authors sorted CD4+ naive, central memory, regulatory and stem cell-like memory cells via CD45RO/CCR7/CD25/CD127/CD95/CD27. This sequence joins TRBV28 and TRBJ1-1; weak D call: TRBD1 (5 bases). The sample was central memory CD4+ T cells from blood. The receptor was derived from a man under 40 with type 1 diabetes. Here the CDR3 reads CASSRTTNTEAFF. The CDR3 DNA is TGTGCCAGCAGTCGGACAACGAACACTGAAGCTTTCTTT.